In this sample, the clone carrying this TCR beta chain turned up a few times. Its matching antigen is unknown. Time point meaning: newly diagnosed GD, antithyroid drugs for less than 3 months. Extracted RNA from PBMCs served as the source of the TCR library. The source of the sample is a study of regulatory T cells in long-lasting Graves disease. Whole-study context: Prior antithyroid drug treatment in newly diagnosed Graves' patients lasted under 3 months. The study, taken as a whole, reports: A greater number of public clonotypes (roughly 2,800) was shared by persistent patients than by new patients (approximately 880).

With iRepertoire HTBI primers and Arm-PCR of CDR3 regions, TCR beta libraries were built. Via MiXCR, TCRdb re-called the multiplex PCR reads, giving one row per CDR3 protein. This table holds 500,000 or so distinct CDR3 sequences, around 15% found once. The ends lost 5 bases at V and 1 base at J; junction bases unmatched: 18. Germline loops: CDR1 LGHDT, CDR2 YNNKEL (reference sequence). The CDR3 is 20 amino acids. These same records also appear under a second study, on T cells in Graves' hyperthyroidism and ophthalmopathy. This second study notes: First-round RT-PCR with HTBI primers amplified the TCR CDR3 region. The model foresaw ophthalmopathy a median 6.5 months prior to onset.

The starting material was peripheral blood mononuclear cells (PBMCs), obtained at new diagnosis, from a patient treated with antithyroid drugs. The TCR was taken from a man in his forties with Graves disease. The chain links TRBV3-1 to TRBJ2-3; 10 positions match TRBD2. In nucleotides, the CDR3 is TGTGCCAGCAGCGCTCGGAATTTAGCGGGAGGCACCCCGGGCACAGATACGCAGTATTTT. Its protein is CASSARNLAGGTPGTDTQYF.